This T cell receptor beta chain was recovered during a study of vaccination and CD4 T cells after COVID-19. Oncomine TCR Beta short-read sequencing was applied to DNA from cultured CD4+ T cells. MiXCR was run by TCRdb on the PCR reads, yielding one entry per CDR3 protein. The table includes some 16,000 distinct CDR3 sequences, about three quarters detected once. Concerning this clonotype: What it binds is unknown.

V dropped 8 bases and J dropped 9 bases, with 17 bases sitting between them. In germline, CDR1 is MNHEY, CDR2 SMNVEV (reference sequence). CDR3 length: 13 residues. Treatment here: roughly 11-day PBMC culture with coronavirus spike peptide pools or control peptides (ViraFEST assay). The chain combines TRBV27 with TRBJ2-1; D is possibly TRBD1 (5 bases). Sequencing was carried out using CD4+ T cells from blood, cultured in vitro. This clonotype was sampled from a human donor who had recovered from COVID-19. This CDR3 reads CASHTWGSGEQFF. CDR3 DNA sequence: TGTGCCAGCCATACGTGGGGCTCGGGTGAGCAGTTCTTC.